The 8 T cell receptor beta chains below all came from one sample that was sequenced in a study of shared clonotypes between healthy human individuals. Profiling relied on immunoSEQ multiplex PCR, and the TCRdb table lists in-frame clones only, not all of them. The profile shows some 2.1 million clones, approximately 94% of them singletons. CD8 cells regarded as naive lacked CD45RO, were positively chosen for CCR7, and omitted terminally differentiated effector memory CD45RA+ cells. The sample taken for sequencing was naive CD8+ T cells sorted from blood. The receptors here all came from a man aged 18 to 29 in good health.

Of note for this clone: Other nucleotide sequences in the sample specify the same CDR3. This sequence joins TRBV27 and TRBJ2-2; tentatively, D is TRBD2 (6 bases). Germline V gives CDR1 MNHEY, CDR2 SMNVEV (reference sequence). V was cut by 4 bases and J by 7 bases, with 10 bases left in between. The CDR3 extends over 13 amino acids. The CDR3 region has the DNA TGTGCCAGCAGTTCGCTCGGGGGCGGGGAGCTGTTTTTT. It translates to CASSSLGGGELFF.

The V and J genes are TRBV27 and TRBJ2-5; D might be TRBD1 or TRBD2, each matching 5 bases. The CDR3 is made up of 13 amino acids. Trimming removed 5 bases at V and 5 bases at J, with 12 bases between. CDR1 is MNHEY and CDR2 is SMNVEV in the germline V gene (reference sequence). The CDR3 is CASSPGTWETQYF. CDR3 DNA: TGTGCCAGCAGTCCGGGGACCTGGGAGACCCAGTACTTC.

Concerning this clone itself: A read error is possible here, since a much larger clone lies one base away. Other nucleotide sequences in the sample specify the same CDR3. The chain recombines TRBV13 with TRBJ2-5; 10 bases line up with TRBD2. The V and J ends lost 1 base and 3 bases, in that order; junction bases with no gene match: 14. The CDR3 is 19 amino acids. Germline V CDR1 and CDR2: PRHDT, FYEKMQ (reference sequence). In DNA form, the CDR3 reads TGTGCCAGCAGCTTAGTCCGGGCTAGCGGGGGATCCCCCGAAGAGACCCAGTACTTC. Amino acids: CASSLVRASGGSPEETQYF. Complete variable domain (other parts from reference TRBV13 and TRBJ2-5): AAGVIQSPRHLIKEKRETATLKCYPIPRHDTVYWYQQGPGQDPQFLISFYEKMQSDKGSIPDRFSAQQFSDYHSELNMSSLELGDSALYFCASSLVRASGGSPEETQYFGPGTRLLVL.

CDR3 protein: CSVEIGGQGYEQYF. As DNA, the CDR3 is TGCAGCGTTGAAATAGGGGGACAGGGGTACGAGCAGTACTTC. This chain links TRBV29-1 with TRBJ2-7; 10 bases map to TRBD1. Germline CDR1 SQVTM, CDR2 ANQGSEA. This CDR3 comprises 14 residues. Trimming took 2 bases from V and 4 from J; bases not matched to a gene: 5.

This clone has a single count. Other DNA sequences from this sample encode an identical CDR3 as well. The chain is built from TRBV5-1 and TRBJ2-7, with D uncertain. Per the germline V gene, CDR1 is SGHRS and CDR2 is YFSETQ. V lost 2 bases and J lost 0, with 6 bases in between. There are 13 residues in the CDR3. The CDR3 spells CASSLAISYEQYF. The CDR3 DNA follows: TGCGCCAGCAGCTTAGCCATCTCCTACGAGCAGTACTTC.

The chain couples TRBV5-6 to TRBJ1-2; 9 bases line up with TRBD1. Germline V lookup: CDR1 SGHDT, CDR2 YYEEEE. Trimming at V came to 2 bases and at J to 8 bases, leaving 7 bases not matched to a gene. The CDR3 spans 14 residues. The CDR3 coding sequence is TGTGCCAGCAGCTTTATGGACAGGGGTGACGGCTACACCTTC. It translates to CASSFMDRGDGYTF.

This clone was found once. The chain recombines TRBV28 with TRBJ2-5; 7 nucleotides agree with TRBD2. The CDR3 has 15 amino acids. V was clipped by 8 bases and J by 0 bases; unmatched bases: 9. Germline CDR1 MDHEN, CDR2 SYDVKM. This CDR3 is CASAGRGVYQETQYF. CDR3 bases: TGTGCCAGCGCAGGCCGGGGGGTGTACCAAGAGACCCAGTACTTC. The full variable domain, completed using reference TRBV28 and TRBJ2-5, is DVKVTQSSRYLVKRTGEKVFLECVQDMDHENMFWYRQDPGLGLRLIYFSYDVKMKEKGDIPEGYSVSREKKERFSLILESASTNQTSMYLCASAGRGVYQETQYFGPGTRLLVL.

This clone was recorded a few times. The chain uses TRBV10-3 and TRBJ2-7; D remains ambiguous. V gave up 0 bases and J gave up 3 bases, with 6 bases separating them. The CDR3 is 13 residues long. Germline CDR1 reads ENHRY; CDR2 reads SYGVKD. CDR3 sequence reads: CAISESRVYEQYF. CDR3 coding DNA: TGTGCCATCAGTGAGTCTAGGGTCTACGAGCAGTACTTC.